This T cell receptor (beta chain) was found in a study of tumor-infiltrating lymphocytes in primary liver carcinoma. Findings and limits, study-wide: When set against blood, tumors had a significantly higher top-250-clone fraction (p = 0.039).

Researchers generated TCR beta cDNA from roughly 520 ng of total RNA, relying on a constant-region primer. Three nested multiplex PCR rounds, a slightly modified ARM-PCR, produced the libraries for TCR beta. The first two PCR rounds, roughly 11 cycles each, used TRBV1-TRBV30 forward primers and a C-beta reverse primer. TCRdb re-analysed the multiplex PCR reads in MiXCR, keeping a single row per CDR3 protein. The profile shows about 320,000 distinct CDR3 sequences, 55% to 65% of them singletons. The authors took blood RNA from unsorted whole blood and also extracted germline DNA. The CDR3 has 16 amino acids. The germline V gene encodes CDR1 MGHRA and CDR2 YSYEKL. Between the trimmed V and J ends, which lost 2 bases and 4 bases, there was a span of 17 bases. This clonotype has a count of ten or more. The antigen is unknown.

This chain uses TRBV4-1 with TRBJ1-1, with a tentative D call TRBD1 (5 bases). Sequencing was done on a sample of peripheral blood. The sequence was obtained from a man aged 35 to 55 with primary liver carcinoma and hepatitis B virus infection. The CDR3 coding sequence is TGCGCCAGCAGCCAAACATCTGGACTTGGGGGCACTGAAGCTTTCTTT. Amino acids: CASSQTSGLGGTEAFF.